This T cell receptor (beta chain) appears in the sequencing data of a study of blood T cell repertoires in COVID-19 (dated by TCRdb to the early 2020s). Background for the entire study: Samples from collaborators originated in the United States, Italy and Spain and spanned both the acute and convalescent phases of COVID-19. HLA class I and class II types, where available, came from metadata supplied by the sample provider rather than from assay-based typing. Subjects who had been exposed to COVID-19, were actively infected with it, or had recovered from it provided the deeply sampled blood TCRbeta repertoires that made up the dataset. Nearly every sample came with metadata listing a de-identified subject ID, COVID-19 status, age in years and sex. The material from the prospective study consisted of cDNA or gDNA derived from T cells, B-cell-depleted T cells, or PBMCs. The repertoires were made available in a free public database intended to serve as a resource for research on the immune response to SARS-CoV-2. The samples were drawn from the first 160 participants of the ongoing ImmuneRACE study and from under 1,500 subjects provided by 6 global collaborators.

Concerning this clone: No cognate antigen has been identified for it. No quality values exist for individual bases; no much larger clone is one base distant.

CDR1 and CDR2, looked up from the germline V gene, are SGHTA and FQGNSA. The germline V and J ends show losses of 3 bases and 4 bases respectively, and no gene match explains 5 bases of the junction. The CDR3 covers 15 residues, taking in both the cysteine and the phenylalanine. Of all the DNA, just the CDR3 is kept, 45 bases in frame from base 1. Participants in the prospective study were aged about 18 to 95 years, lived in about two dozen United States geographic areas, and enrolled through a virtual design. To assign participants to cohorts, the prospective study relied on clinical history that participants themselves reported in a screening survey and a study questionnaire. In the prospective study, whole blood, serum and a nasopharyngeal or oropharyngeal swab were collected from each participant by mobile phlebotomists. Over a roughly 2-month period, participants in the prospective study had the option of providing additional blood draws and questionnaires. Before DNA extraction, prospective study blood samples were shipped either frozen or at room temperature.

The immunoSEQ Assay, a bias-controlled multiplex PCR, was used to amplify TCRbeta CDR3 regions from genomic DNA. In the source study's methods: Nucleated cell counts per sample were estimated from amplification of reference gene primers within the assay. Sequence reads were collapsed and filtered to measure the absolute abundance of every unique TCRbeta CDR3 rearrangement. For each sample, productive Simpson clonality was calculated by taking the square root of Simpson's diversity index across productive rearrangements. TCRdb obtained this table from immuneACCESS and retained in-frame rearrangements with V and J assigned. These tables miss some clones; where compared with another copy, unresolved V genes account for less than half of the shortfall, and the remainder is unexplained. The V and J calls and clone size are taken from that table; D and trimming were inferred from the DNA. Here the sample has 350,000 or so clones; about 86% occur a single time. Approximately 4.6% of the sample goes to the ten largest clones.

General conclusions and limits of the study: Clinical and demographic metadata were provided uncurated, with the amount varying by source and participant.

Material for sequencing was PBMCs or T cells enriched from blood (not recorded which). The chain is encoded by TRBV7-2 joined to TRBJ2-7, with 11 junctional bases fitting TRBD1. The source of this sequence is a middle-aged woman with acute COVID-19. The CDR3 loop reads CASSFGTGGGYEQYF. The nucleotide sequence is TGTGCCAGCAGCTTCGGGACAGGGGGAGGATACGAGCAGTACTTC. With all but the CDR3 taken from the reference TRBV7-2 and TRBJ2-7 genes, the full variable domain is: GAGVSQSPSNKVTEKGKDVELRCDPISGHTALYWYRQSLGQGLEFLIYFQGNSAPDKSGLPSDRFSAERTGGSVSTLTIQRTQQEDSAVYLCASSFGTGGGYEQYFGPGTRLTVT.